This TCR beta chain was captured by sequencing in a study of identical twins. The germline V gene encodes CDR1 DFQATT and CDR2 SNEGSKA (reference sequence). The CDR3 runs to 14 residues. V lost 0 bases, J lost 4 bases, and 13 bases lay in between. Via MiXCR, TCRdb re-called the 5' RACE reads, giving one row per CDR3 protein. The sample contains 450,000 or so distinct CDR3 sequences, about 14% of which appear only once. These data were also filed under a second study, of yellow fever vaccine responses in identical twins.

Input material: CD4+ T cells sorted from blood. The TCR comes from a woman younger than 35 in good health. The chain recombines TRBV20-1 with TRBJ2-7, with no clear D. The CDR3 region is CSAREDRLIYEQYF. The CDR3 DNA reads as TGCAGTGCTAGAGAGGATAGGTTAATATACGAGCAGTACTTC.